The 8 T cell receptor beta chains below were found in one sample sequenced in a study of OX40 agonist ivuxolimab in advanced cancers. Measured with immunoSEQ multiplex PCR; TCRdb has only the in-frame clones, and not every one. The sample has approximately 89,000 clones; around 87% are singletons. The input for sequencing was CD4+ or CD8+ T cells sorted from blood, taken in a trial of the OX40 agonist ivuxolimab. The receptor source for this set is an adult with an advanced solid tumor such as melanoma, head and neck, liver or kidney cancer.

V gene TRBV7-3 combines with J gene TRBJ1-5, with 7 nucleotides matching TRBD1. The CDR3 extends over 13 amino acids. CDR1 is SGHTA, CDR2 FQGTGA, per germline. The junction had 9 bases not matched to a gene; V was cut back by 4 bases and J by 12 bases. CDR3 residues: CASSSTPTGVQHF. Here the CDR3 DNA reads TGTGCCAGCAGCTCCACCCCTACAGGGGTCCAGCATTTT. Full variable domain (missing parts from reference TRBV7-3 and TRBJ1-5): GAGVSQTPSNKVTEKGKYVELRCDPISGHTALYWYRQSLGQGPEFLIYFQGTGAADDSGLPNDRFFAVRPEGSVSTLKIQRTERGDSAVYLCASSSTPTGVQHFGDGTRLSIL.

The chain links TRBV25-1 to TRBJ1-1; tentative D call: TRBD1 (5 bases). The CDR3 length is 14 residues. CDR1 MGHDK and CDR2 SYGVNS come from the germline V gene. V lost 4 bases to trimming and J lost 3 bases, with 12 bases between them. The CDR3 loop reads CASSGRDGYTEAFF. As DNA, the CDR3 is TGTGCCAGCAGTGGCCGGGACGGATACACTGAAGCTTTCTTT.

This clone showed up just once. The chain combines TRBV5-1 with TRBJ1-4; D remains unclear. V lost 0 bases and J 0 bases, leaving 15 bases between the germline ends. Germline CDR1 is SGHRS and CDR2 is YFSETQ. CDR3 size: 18 residues. The CDR3 DNA sequence: TGCGCCAGCAGCTTGGTCGGGAATCGAGGAGCAACTAATGAAAAACTGTTTTTT. Encoded protein: CASSLVGNRGATNEKLFF.

The chain has TRBV19 and TRBJ2-7; the D gene is possibly TRBD1 (5 bases). Germline-derived CDR1 and CDR2 are LNHDA and SQIVND (reference sequence). The CDR3 covers 14 residues. Trimming pared 1 base from V and 7 bases from J, leaving 14 bases between. For the CDR3, the DNA is TGTGCCAGTAGTATAGCCGGCAGGGTAATTGAGCAGTACTTC. Residues: CASSIAGRVIEQYF.

This clone was counted a few times. The chain links TRBV5-8 to TRBJ1-6; D is unclear. Germline assignment: CDR1 SGHTS and CDR2 YDEGEE. The germline V and J ends were trimmed by 0 bases and 0 bases, with 7 bases remaining between them. CDR3 size: 16 residues. The CDR3 DNA sequence: TGTGCCAGCAGCTTGGAAGGGAGCTCCTATAATTCACCCCTCCACTTT. Translating gives CASSLEGSSYNSPLHF.

The rearrangement joins TRBV19 to TRBJ2-3, with TRBD1 as a possible D gene (7 bases). CDR1 and CDR2 (germline): LNHDA, SQIVND (reference sequence). Trimming left V 3 bases short and J 13 bases short, with 17 bases between. The CDR3 covers 13 residues. The CDR3 bases are TGTGCCAGTAGTATCAACGCGGGACAGCGAGAGTATTTT. Translation: CASSINAGQREYF.

The rearrangement uses TRBV6-1 and TRBJ1-4, with D possibly being TRBD1 (6 bases). The V gene's germline CDR1 is MNHNS and CDR2 SASEGT. V lost 10 bases to trimming and J lost 5 bases, with 20 bases between them. The CDR3 has 15 residues. CDR3 DNA: TGTGCCACCGCAGGGGTAGTACCGAGGAATGAAAAACTGTTTTTT. It encodes CATAGVVPRNEKLFF.

The V and J genes are TRBV18 and TRBJ1-2; the D gene is possibly TRBD1 (5 bases). The CDR3 sequence is 15 residues long. The V gene lost 3 bases and the J gene lost 1 base, with 12 bases spanning the gap. Per the germline V gene, CDR1 is KGHSH and CDR2 is LQKENI. CDR3 in amino acids: CASSPRGGGNYGYTF. CDR3 sequence (DNA): TGTGCCAGCTCACCTAGGGGAGGAGGTAACTATGGCTACACCTTC.